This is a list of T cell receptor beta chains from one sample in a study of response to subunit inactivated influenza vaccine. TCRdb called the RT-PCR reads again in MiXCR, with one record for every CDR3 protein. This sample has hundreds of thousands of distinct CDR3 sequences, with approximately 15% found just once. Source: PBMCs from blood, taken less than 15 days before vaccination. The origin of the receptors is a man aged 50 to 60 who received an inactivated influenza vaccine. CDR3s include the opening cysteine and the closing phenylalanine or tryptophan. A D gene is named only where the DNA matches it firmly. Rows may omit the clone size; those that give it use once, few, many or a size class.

CASSYGSVTSTDTQYF,TGTGCCAGCAGTTACGGGTCCGTGACTAGCACAGATACGCAGTATTTT,TRBJ2-3,.,TRBV6-5,.
CASSPGQGSEAFF,TGTGCCAGCAGCCCGGGACAGGGTTCTGAAGCTTTCTTT,TRBJ1-1,TRBD1,TRBV7-3,few
CASGTPSVDTQYF,TGTGCTTCTGGTACACCTTCCGTAGATACGCAGTATTTT,TRBJ2-3,.,TRBV10-3,.
CASSSRDRNYEQYF,TGTGCCAGCAGTTCAAGGGACAGGAACTACGAGCAGTACTTC,TRBJ2-7,TRBD1,TRBV12-3/TRBV12-4,many
CASSIAGVQEQFF,TGTGCCAGTAGTATAGCGGGGGTCCAGGAGCAGTTCTTC,TRBJ2-1,.,TRBV19,.
CASSYSARGGNQPQHF,TGTGCCAGCAGTTACTCGGCCAGGGGCGGCAATCAGCCCCAGCATTTT,TRBJ1-5,.,TRBV6-2/TRBV6-3,.
CASSPRTGVLETQYF,TGTGCCAGCTCACCTCGGACAGGGGTGTTAGAGACCCAGTACTTC,TRBJ2-5,TRBD1,TRBV18,.
CASSSGLAGVNEQFF,TGTGCCAGCAGTTCGGGACTAGCGGGAGTGAATGAGCAGTTCTTC,TRBJ2-1,TRBD2,TRBV27,many
CASGYSGTGGYIQYF,TGTGCCAGCGGCTATTCCGGGACAGGGGGCTACATTCAGTACTTC,TRBJ2-4,TRBD1,TRBV12-3/TRBV12-4,few
CASRLGTVNTGELFF,TGTGCCAGCAGACTAGGGACAGTAAACACCGGGGAGCTGTTTTTT,TRBJ2-2,TRBD1,TRBV2,few
CASAEWGNHEQYF,TGTGCCAGCGCTGAATGGGGGAACCACGAGCAGTACTTC,TRBJ2-7,.,TRBV2,.
CASSLVGGTAHMNTEAFF,TGTGCCAGCAGCTTAGTAGGCGGGACAGCCCATATGAACACTGAAGCTTTCTTT,TRBJ1-1,TRBD1,TRBV7-8,few
CASSLWRRPSSYEQYF,TGTGCCAGCAGCTTATGGAGACGTCCAAGCTCCTACGAGCAGTACTTC,TRBJ2-7,.,TRBV7-2,.
CASSDERDRGGDTQYF,TGTGCCAGCAGTGACGAGCGGGACAGGGGTGGAGATACGCAGTATTTT,TRBJ2-3,TRBD1,TRBV6-2/TRBV6-3,.
CASSELLGRGGYEQYF,TGTGCCAGCAGTGAATTGCTCGGAAGGGGAGGCTACGAGCAGTACTTC,TRBJ2-7,.,TRBV25-1,few
CASSLYGGPSTGELFF,TGTGCCAGCAGCTTATATGGGGGACCTTCCACCGGGGAGCTGTTTTTT,TRBJ2-2,.,TRBV7-6,.
CASSLYPAGNTGELFF,TGTGCCAGCAGCTTATATCCAGCGGGGAACACCGGGGAGCTGTTTTTT,TRBJ2-2,.,TRBV7-6,few
CASSWGQGARISPLHF,TGCGCCAGCAGCTGGGGACAGGGGGCGCGGATCTCACCCCTCCACTTT,TRBJ1-6,TRBD1,TRBV5-1,.
CASSQDSKGHKEYGYTF,TGTGCCAGCAGCCAAGATAGCAAGGGACACAAGGAATATGGCTACACCTTC,TRBJ1-2,.,TRBV4-2,.
CASSLVGRQLYF,TGTGCCAGCAGTTTAGTGGGGCGACAGCTGTACTTC,TRBJ2-7,.,TRBV28,few
CASSLVAGLMNTEAFF,TGTGCCAGCAGCTTAGTGGCAGGGCTTATGAACACTGAAGCTTTCTTT,TRBJ1-1,.,TRBV7-6,many
CSARDIFRGGQDTQYF,TGCAGTGCTAGAGATATCTTCCGGGGGGGCCAAGATACGCAGTATTTT,TRBJ2-3,TRBD2,TRBV20-1,few
CASKPNPGGNQPQHF,TGTGCCAGCAAACCAAACCCAGGGGGCAATCAGCCCCAGCATTTT,TRBJ1-5,.,TRBV6-1,many
CSARVAVPRAPAGSDEQFF,TGCAGTGCTAGAGTTGCGGTACCCCGGGCCCCGGCAGGGTCTGATGAGCAGTTCTTC,TRBJ2-1,.,TRBV20-1,.
CASSREGARLSYEQYF,TGTGCCAGCAGTAGGGAGGGGGCCCGACTCTCCTACGAGCAGTACTTC,TRBJ2-7,.,TRBV11-2,.
CASSDSIGARDTQYF,TGTGCCAGCAGTGACTCGATAGGGGCGAGGGATACGCAGTATTTT,TRBJ2-3,.,TRBV6-4,few
CASSPRPVGTEQYF,TGTGCCAGCAGTCCCCGCCCCGTGGGGACAGAGCAGTACTTC,TRBJ2-7,.,TRBV28,.
CASSKLQRAETQYF,TGTGCCAGCAGCAAATTGCAGCGGGCAGAGACCCAGTACTTC,TRBJ2-5,.,TRBV27,.
CSAHKPGGYEQYF,TGCAGTGCGCACAAACCAGGCGGCTACGAGCAGTACTTC,TRBJ2-7,.,TRBV20-1,.
CASSQPGTLQETQYF,TGCGCCAGCAGTCAACCCGGGACACTCCAAGAGACCCAGTACTTC,TRBJ2-5,.,TRBV23-1,.
CASSQVDRNLYGYTF,TGTGCCAGCAGCCAAGTGGACAGGAACCTCTATGGCTACACCTTC,TRBJ1-2,TRBD1,TRBV3-1,few
CAWSVNTYEQYF,TGTGCCTGGAGTGTAAATACCTACGAGCAGTACTTC,TRBJ2-7,.,TRBV30,few
CASSLATSALYTGELFF,TGCGCCAGCAGCTTGGCTACTAGCGCTTTGTACACCGGGGAGCTGTTTTTT,TRBJ2-2,TRBD2,TRBV5-1,few
CAISDPNRTARKDRQDAFF,TGTGCCATCAGTGATCCTAATCGGACCGCCCGCAAAGACAGACAGGATGCTTTCTTT,TRBJ1-1,.,TRBV10-3,.
CASSRNGWAKNIQYF,TGTGCCAGCAGCAGGAATGGTTGGGCCAAAAACATTCAGTACTTC,TRBJ2-4,.,TRBV21-1,.